This note documents a single T cell receptor beta chain sequence. Its antigen target is currently unknown. Per-base quality was not reported, and no clone a single base away is much larger than it. The junction carries 16 bases between V and J, which are trimmed by 1 base and 6 bases respectively. The CDR3 numbers 16 residues from cysteine through phenylalanine. Just CDR3 DNA is preserved here, 48 bases in frame from base 1. Via the germline V gene, CDR1 is LGHNA and CDR2 YSLEER. This sample stems from a study of blood T cell repertoires in COVID-19 (TCRdb year 2020). Looking at the study overall: Collaborator samples came from the United States, Italy and Spain and covered acute and convalescent phases of COVID-19. The material from the prospective study consisted of cDNA or gDNA derived from T cells, B-cell-depleted T cells, or PBMCs. The dataset comprised deeply sampled blood TCRbeta repertoires from subjects exposed to, actively infected with, or recovered from COVID-19. The repertoires were made available in a free public database intended to serve as a resource for research on the immune response to SARS-CoV-2. Samples were obtained from the ongoing ImmuneRACE study (first 160 participants) and from 1,254 subjects provided by 6 global collaborators. Sample metadata almost always included a de-identified subject ID, COVID-19 status, age in years and sex. Where HLA class I and class II types were available, the types were taken from metadata supplied by the sample provider, not from assay-based typing. The full study reports these points: How much clinical and demographic metadata was included differed by source and by participant, and the metadata was provided uncurated.

In the prospective study, participants were about 18 to 95 years old, resided in approximately 22 geographic areas of the United States, and were enrolled through a virtual design. Cohort assignment in the prospective study relied on participant-reported clinical history from a screening survey and a study questionnaire. For ImmuneRACE Cohort 3, a participant was defined as recovered based on two consecutive negative NP/OP PCR tests, clearance by a healthcare professional, or resolution of symptoms. Mobile phlebotomists in the prospective study collected whole blood, serum and a nasopharyngeal or oropharyngeal swab from every participant. Prospective study participants could optionally give additional blood draws and questionnaires over an approximately two-month period. Before DNA extraction, prospective study blood samples were shipped either frozen or at room temperature. TCRbeta CDR3 regions were amplified from genomic DNA by means of the immunoSEQ Assay, a bias-controlled multiplex PCR. For the original study's pipeline: Nucleated cell counts per sample were estimated from amplification of reference gene primers within the assay. Sequence reads were collapsed and filtered to measure the absolute abundance of every unique TCRbeta CDR3 rearrangement. For each sample, productive Simpson clonality was calculated by taking the square root of Simpson's diversity index across productive rearrangements. Entries here come from immuneACCESS through TCRdb and include only in-frame sequences with V and J called. Some clones fail to appear in such tables; in the studies checked, an unresolved V gene covers under half of the shortfall, and the cause of the remainder is unknown. Clone size and the V and J calls come from that table; the DNA yielded D and trimming. The sample table records roughly 250,000 clones; about nine tenths of these occur just once. The ten most abundant clones make up about 3% of the sample.

This clonotype was sampled from a woman between 50 and 59 years old who had recovered from COVID-19. The specimen sequenced was PBMCs or T cells enriched from blood (not recorded which). The chain uses TRBV4-3 and TRBJ2-1; no D gene call is confident. The sequence in DNA is TGCGCCAGCAGCCAAGGTTCCATTCAGCGATTCAATGAGCAGTTCTTC. Translation gives CASSQGSIQRFNEQFF.